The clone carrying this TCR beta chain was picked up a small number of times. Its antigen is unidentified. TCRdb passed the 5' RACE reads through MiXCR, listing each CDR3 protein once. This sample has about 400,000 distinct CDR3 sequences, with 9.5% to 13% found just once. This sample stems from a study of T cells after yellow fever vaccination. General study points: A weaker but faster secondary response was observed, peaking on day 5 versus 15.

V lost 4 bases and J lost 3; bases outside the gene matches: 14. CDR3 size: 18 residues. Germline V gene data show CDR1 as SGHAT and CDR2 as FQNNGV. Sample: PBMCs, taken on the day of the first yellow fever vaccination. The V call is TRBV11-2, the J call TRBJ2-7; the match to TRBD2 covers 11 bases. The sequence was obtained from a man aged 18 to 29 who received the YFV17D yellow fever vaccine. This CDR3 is CASSSLAGAAPHYYEQYF. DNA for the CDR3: TGTGCCAGCAGCTCACTAGCGGGGGCCGCACCCCACTACTACGAGCAGTACTTC.